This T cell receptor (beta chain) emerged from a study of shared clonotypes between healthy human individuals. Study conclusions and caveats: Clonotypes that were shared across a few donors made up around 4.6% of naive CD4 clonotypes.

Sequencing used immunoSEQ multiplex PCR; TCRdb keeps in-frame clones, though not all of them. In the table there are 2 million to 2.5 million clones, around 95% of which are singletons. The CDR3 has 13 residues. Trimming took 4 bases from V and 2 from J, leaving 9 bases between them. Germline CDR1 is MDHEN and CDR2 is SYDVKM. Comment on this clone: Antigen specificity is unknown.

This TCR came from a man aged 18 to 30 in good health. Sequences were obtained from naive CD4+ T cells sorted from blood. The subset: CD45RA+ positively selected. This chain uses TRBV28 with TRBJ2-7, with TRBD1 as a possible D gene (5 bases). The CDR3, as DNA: TGTGCCAGCAGTTCCCGACAGACCTACGAGCAGTACTTC. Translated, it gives CASSSRQTYEQYF.